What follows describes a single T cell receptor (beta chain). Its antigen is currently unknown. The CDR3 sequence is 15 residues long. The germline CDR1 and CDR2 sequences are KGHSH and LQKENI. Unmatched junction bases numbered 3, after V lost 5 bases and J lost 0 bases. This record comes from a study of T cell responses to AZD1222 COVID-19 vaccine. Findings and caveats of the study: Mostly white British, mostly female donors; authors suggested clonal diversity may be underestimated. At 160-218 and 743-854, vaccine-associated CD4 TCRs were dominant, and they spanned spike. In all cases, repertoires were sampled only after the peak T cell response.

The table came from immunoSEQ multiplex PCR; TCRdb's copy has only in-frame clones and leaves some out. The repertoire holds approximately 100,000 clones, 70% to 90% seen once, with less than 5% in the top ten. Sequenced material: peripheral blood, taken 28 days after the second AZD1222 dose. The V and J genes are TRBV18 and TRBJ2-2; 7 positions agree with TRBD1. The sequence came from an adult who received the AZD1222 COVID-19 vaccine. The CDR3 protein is CASSTGTANTGELFF. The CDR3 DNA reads TGTGCCAGCTCAACCGGGACAGCGAACACCGGGGAGCTGTTTTTT.